The 26 T cell receptor beta chains in this list originate from one sample, sequenced in a study of STAT5B mutations in CD4+ large granular lymphocyte leukemia. Method: immunoSEQ multiplex PCR; TCRdb's copy keeps in-frame clones and lacks some. The sample includes tens of thousands of clones, approximately 86% seen only once; the top ten take 2.6%. Sequenced material: CD4+ T cells from blood buffy coats. These receptors were collected from a human donor in good health.

To note about this clone: The germline gene is not matched at one end of the junction; a read error may be the cause. The chain recombines TRBV6-6 with TRBJ1-2; 8 bases agree with TRBD1. CDR3 length equals 15 residues. Germline V gene lookup returns CDR1 MNHNY and CDR2 SVGAGI (reference sequence). The CDR3 region has the DNA TGTGCCAGCAGTTACCTACCGGGGACAGGAGGGCTTGATCTCTTC. Encoded protein: CASSYLPGTGGLDLF.

This clone was recorded a few times. V usage is TRBV5-1 and J usage is TRBJ2-1; 9 bases are shared with TRBD2. The CDR3 spans 14 residues. J was trimmed by 8 bases and V by 0 bases; bases with no gene match: 3. Germline V gene data show CDR1 as SGHRS and CDR2 as YFSETQ. For the CDR3, the DNA is TGCGCCAGCAGCTTGGAGCGGGAGGACGATGAGCAGTTCTTC. This translates into CASSLEREDDEQFF.

The chain links TRBV29-1 to TRBJ2-7; D might be TRBD1 (8 bases). CDR1 is SQVTM, CDR2 ANQGSEA, per germline. Deletions cut 3 bases from V and 10 bases from J, with 16 bases between. This CDR3 is 12 amino acids long. In DNA form, the CDR3 reads TGCAGCGTTGACCTCGGACAGGGACTACAGTACTTC. Translated: CSVDLGQGLQYF.

The chain carries TRBV6-5 and TRBJ1-2, with a possible D match to TRBD1 (6 bases). V lost 6 bases and J 4 bases, leaving 12 bases between the germline ends. The CDR3 length is 13 residues. The germline gives CDR1 MNHEY, CDR2 SVGAGI. The CDR3 loop reads CASREQGLYGYTF. The CDR3 DNA reads TGTGCCAGCAGAGAACAGGGCCTCTATGGCTACACCTTC.

The J gene is TRBJ1-1, the V gene TRBV28; 8 bases are a match to TRBD1. J was trimmed by 1 base and V by 3 bases; bases with no gene match: 16. Germline CDR1 and CDR2: MDHEN and SYDVKM. The CDR3 extends over 19 amino acids. Written as DNA, the CDR3 is TGTGCCAGCAGTTTGCGCCCCCTGACAGGGGTCGGGGCGAACACTGAAGCTTTCTTT. Its translation is CASSLRPLTGVGANTEAFF.

This chain joins TRBV7-3 and TRBJ2-1; 12 nucleotides match TRBD2. Germline lookup yields CDR1 SGHTA and CDR2 FQGTGA. V lost 5 bases, J lost 6 bases, and 5 bases stayed unmatched. The CDR3 is 15 amino acids. CDR3 amino acids: CASSRGLAGINEQFF. As DNA, the CDR3 is TGTGCCAGCAGCCGCGGACTAGCGGGAATCAATGAGCAGTTCTTC.

This clone came up once. The chain joins TRBV9 to TRBJ1-1; D perhaps matches TRBD1 (6 bases). Trimming cost V 2 bases and J 2 bases, with 7 bases left between them. This CDR3 is 13 amino acids long. Germline V gene lookup returns CDR1 SGDLS and CDR2 YYNGEE. CDR3 bases: TGTGCCAGCAGCGTGGGGGCCAACACTGAAGCTTTCTTT. It encodes CASSVGANTEAFF.

This rearrangement joins TRBV5-1 to TRBJ2-1, with 7 bases aligning to TRBD1. Germline assignment: CDR1 SGHRS and CDR2 YFSETQ. The CDR3 contains 15 residues. V lost 3 bases, J lost 5 bases, and 8 bases stayed unmatched. This chain's CDR3 is CASSWTGTDHNEQFF. CDR3 in DNA: TGCGCCAGCAGCTGGACCGGGACAGACCACAATGAGCAGTTCTTC.

The V gene is TRBV7-2, the J gene TRBJ1-4; D not certain. From germline, CDR1 is SGHTA and CDR2 FQGNSA. The ends were cut back, 5 bases at V and 3 bases at J, with 13 bases in the middle. This CDR3 comprises 15 residues. CDR3 DNA sequence: TGTGCCAGCAGCCAACAGACGGGATCTAATGAAAAACTGTTTTTT. Translating gives CASSQQTGSNEKLFF.

J is TRBJ2-2 and V is TRBV19, with no clear D. The CDR3 has 15 amino acids. The V gene lost 4 bases and the J gene lost 2 bases, with 11 bases spanning the gap. Germline V CDR1 and CDR2: LNHDA, SQIVND (reference sequence). CDR3 nucleotide sequence: TGTGCCAGTAGTACCACCGCTCGAAACACCGGGGAGCTGTTTTTT. Its translation is CASSTTARNTGELFF. The variable domain in full, completed from reference TRBV19 and TRBJ2-2, reads DGGITQSPKYLFRKEGQNVTLSCEQNLNHDAMYWYRQDPGQGLRLIYYSQIVNDFQKGDIAEGYSVSREKKESFPLTVTSAQKNPTAFYLCASSTTARNTGELFFGEGSRLTVL.

The chain carries TRBV4-2 and TRBJ2-7, with TRBD1 as a possible D gene (5 bases). Germline-derived CDR1 and CDR2 are LGHNA and YNFKEQ. The CDR3 runs to 15 residues. Trimming removed 1 base at V and 12 bases at J, with 22 bases between. The CDR3 coding sequence is TGTGCCAGCAGCCAAGTAAGGGGTGGGCAGGCGCCCCCGTACTTC. Protein: CASSQVRGGQAPPYF.

The chain joins TRBV4-3 to TRBJ2-2; 8 bases map to TRBD2. The germline V gene has CDR1 LGHNA and CDR2 YSLEER. The ends lost 0 bases at V and 6 bases at J; junction bases unmatched: 15. The CDR3 is 19 residues long. This CDR3 reads CASSQDPTAGLVDAGELFF. The CDR3 DNA is TGCGCCAGCAGCCAAGATCCCACGGCGGGACTAGTTGACGCCGGGGAGCTGTTTTTT.

The CDR3 region has the DNA TGTGCCAGTAGTCTGGGACGGATGAACACTGAAGCTTTCTTT. The encoded protein is CASSLGRMNTEAFF. The V call is TRBV19, the J call TRBJ1-1; D possibly corresponds to TRBD1 (5 bases). CDR1 LNHDA and CDR2 SQIVND come from the germline V gene (reference sequence). The CDR3 covers 14 residues. V lost 5 bases and J lost 0, with 10 bases in between.

V usage is TRBV18 and J usage is TRBJ2-1; TRBD1 matches at 7 bases. The CDR3 runs to 17 residues. The V gene end was trimmed by 3 bases and the J gene end by 0 bases; junction bases not matched to a gene: 8. Germline V lookup: CDR1 KGHSH, CDR2 LQKENI. DNA for the CDR3: TGTGCCAGCTCACCTAAGGGACAGATGATCTCCTACAATGAGCAGTTCTTC. This codes for CASSPKGQMISYNEQFF.

V and J are TRBV29-1 and TRBJ2-3; D gene ambiguous. This CDR3 region has 10 residues. V was cut by 7 bases and J by 2 bases, with 4 bases left in between. Germline V gives CDR1 SQVTM, CDR2 ANQGSEA. Here the CDR3 reads CSGHTDTQYF. Here the CDR3 DNA reads TGCAGCGGACACACAGATACGCAGTATTTT.

The CDR3 DNA follows: TGTGCCAGCAGTTATGGGGCAAGCACTGAAGCTTTCTTT. It yields the protein CASSYGASTEAFF. J is TRBJ1-1 and V is TRBV6-5; D is possibly TRBD1 (5 bases). CDR1 is MNHEY and CDR2 is SVGAGI in the germline V gene. V lost 3 bases to trimming and J lost 4 bases, with 9 bases between them. The CDR3 extends over 13 amino acids.

The V and J genes are TRBV6-1 and TRBJ2-3, with D uncertain. The CDR3 runs 12 residues. The germline V and J ends were trimmed by 4 bases and 2 bases, with 4 bases remaining between them. CDR1 is MNHNS, CDR2 SASEGT, per germline. Here the CDR3 reads CASSAYTDTQYF. The DNA for the CDR3 is TGTGCCAGCAGTGCGTACACAGATACGCAGTATTTT.

This clone has just one count. The CDR3 bases are TGTGCCAGCATTTATCCCCCGGGAGATGAGCAGTTCTTC. Protein: CASIYPPGDEQFF. The chain is built from TRBV7-2 and TRBJ2-1; TRBD2 is a possible D gene (6 bases). Germline V gives CDR1 SGHTA, CDR2 FQGNSA. Trimming took off 7 bases at V and 8 bases at J, with 15 bases between the two ends. The CDR3 contains 13 residues.

This chain uses TRBV6-5 with TRBJ1-2, with a possible D match to TRBD1 (5 bases). Per germline, CDR1 MNHEY and CDR2 SVGAGI. This CDR3 region has 15 residues. The V and J ends lost 2 bases and 1 base respectively, with 11 bases between them. The CDR3 here is CASSYGRDVNYGYTF. In DNA form, the CDR3 reads TGTGCCAGCAGTTACGGGAGGGACGTTAACTATGGCTACACCTTC.

The rearrangement uses TRBV5-1 and TRBJ2-7; TRBD2 is a possible D gene (5 bases). The CDR3 has 13 amino acids. V was cut by 4 bases and J by 7 bases, with 15 bases left in between. Germline CDR1 reads SGHRS; CDR2 reads YFSETQ. CDR3 sequence (DNA): TGCGCCAGCAGCACCGGGTCCTGGGAGGAGCAGTACTTC. Protein sequence: CASSTGSWEEQYF.

CDR3 residues: CASSLRGGLAGTYEQYF. The CDR3 DNA follows: TGTGCCAGCAGCTTAAGGGGGGGACTAGCGGGAACCTACGAGCAGTACTTC. The genes are TRBV7-6 and TRBJ2-7; 13 bases are shared with TRBD2. V lost 2 bases to trimming and J lost 2 bases; unmatched junction nucleotides: 6. The CDR3 runs to 17 residues. Germline CDR1 and CDR2: SGHVS and FNYEAQ.

The sample holds one count of this clone. The V and J genes are TRBV6-1 and TRBJ1-5; D possibly corresponds to TRBD1 (5 bases). This CDR3 has 14 residues. Germline assignment: CDR1 MNHNS and CDR2 SASEGT. Trimming cost V 7 bases and J 0 bases, with 10 bases left between them. CDR3 protein: CASMTADSNQPQHF. In DNA form, the CDR3 reads TGTGCCAGCATGACAGCAGATAGCAATCAGCCCCAGCATTTT.

This rearrangement joins TRBV2 to TRBJ1-1; the match to TRBD1 covers 9 bases. The germline CDR1 and CDR2 sequences are SNHLY and FYNNEI. The V and J ends lost 4 bases and 5 bases, in that order; junction bases with no gene match: 5. This CDR3 has 14 residues. The CDR3 bases are TGTGCCAGCAGTGTTAGGACAGGGGCGACTGAAGCTTTCTTT. Translated, it gives CASSVRTGATEAFF.

V gene TRBV5-8 combines with J gene TRBJ1-2, with D possibly being TRBD1 (5 bases). V lost 2 bases and J lost 4, with 15 bases in between. This CDR3 spans 15 amino acids. CDR1 is SGHTS, CDR2 YDEGEE, per germline. The CDR3 spells CASSFDRTGSYGYTF. The CDR3 DNA reads as TGTGCCAGCAGCTTTGACCGAACAGGATCCTATGGCTACACCTTC.

This chain connects TRBV6-6 to TRBJ1-2, with 7 bases aligning to TRBD1. Looked up from germline, CDR1 is MNHNY and CDR2 is SVGAGI (reference sequence). The CDR3 has 16 amino acids. With 2 bases clipped from V and 4 bases from J, the junction kept 10 bases outside the gene matches. CDR3 bases: TGTGCCAGCAGTTACCCGCCGGGACAGAGAACCTATGGCTACACCTTC. Protein: CASSYPPGQRTYGYTF.

This chain uses TRBV10-2 with TRBJ2-2, with D uncertain. This CDR3 comprises 14 residues. Germline-derived CDR1 and CDR2 are WSHSY and SAAADI. The V end lost 4 bases, the J end lost 0 bases, and 6 bases lay between the germline ends. For the CDR3, the DNA is TGCGCCAGCAGTGGCGTAACGAACACCGGGGAGCTGTTTTTT. As protein: CASSGVTNTGELFF.